The following is a T cell receptor beta chain sequence with its context. Its target is not known. Produced via immunoSEQ multiplex PCR; TCRdb's table is partial and in-frame only. The sample has about 130,000 clones, approximately 84% seen once. The source of the sample is a study of cytomegalovirus exposure and HLA in healthy donors. Study-wide results and limits: There were around 160 TCR beta chains listed as cytomegalovirus-associated.

The germline CDR1 and CDR2 sequences are SEHNR and FQNEAQ (reference sequence). The CDR3 runs to 14 residues. V shed 1 base and J shed 9 bases, with 16 bases lying between them. This clonotype was obtained from a man aged 25-45 years in good health and CMV-seropositive. V is TRBV7-9 and J is TRBJ2-7; D might be TRBD1 (5 bases). Sequencing was done on a sample of PBMCs. The CDR3 DNA sequence: TGTGCCAGCAGCTTAGGGACATCAGGGTCGGGGCAGTACTTC. Translated: CASSLGTSGSGQYF.